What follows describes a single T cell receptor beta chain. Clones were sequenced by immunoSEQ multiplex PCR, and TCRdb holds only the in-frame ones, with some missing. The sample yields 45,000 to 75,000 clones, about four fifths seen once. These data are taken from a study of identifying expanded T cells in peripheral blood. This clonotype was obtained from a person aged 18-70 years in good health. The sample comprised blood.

In DNA, the CDR3 is TGTGCCAGCAGCTCCCGGGACAGAGCCTACGAGCAGTACTTC. As protein: CASSSRDRAYEQYF. The chain joins TRBV7-2 to TRBJ2-7; 7 bases match TRBD1. With V trimmed by 4 bases and J by 2 bases, 5 bases remained unmatched. Germline CDR1 SGHTA, CDR2 FQGNSA. The CDR3 consists of 14 residues.